These T cell receptor beta chains were read from a single sample in a study of control samples from healthy donors and cancer patients. Assay: immunoSEQ multiplex PCR; the TCRdb copy retains only in-frame clones and omits some. The sample has around 84,000 clones; roughly 91% are singletons. The sequencing sample was made of blood. The receptors were sampled from a man aged 25 to 40 in good health. Both conserved end residues are part of each CDR3. D genes are given only for firm matches. Size values are once, few and many counts, or a class for expanded clones, and some rows have none.

J,V,size,D,DNA,CDR3
TRBJ2-4,TRBV4-1,.,.,TGCGCCAGCAGCCAAGTCGAAAACATTCAGTACTTC,CASSQVENIQYF
TRBJ2-5,TRBV7-6,.,.,TGTGCCAGCAGCTTAGTTGGGAGAGGGGAGACCCAGTACTTC,CASSLVGRGETQYF
TRBJ2-7,TRBV5-1,.,TRBD1,TGCGCCAGCAGGCAGCTTGACAGGGGCCAAGGTTCTAGCGAGCAGTACTTC,CASRQLDRGQGSSEQYF
TRBJ2-7,TRBV6-2/TRBV6-3,.,TRBD1,TGTGCCAGCAGTTACTCGAGAACGGGACAGGAGCAATTATCTCCCTACGAGCAGTACTTC,CASSYSRTGQEQLSPYEQYF
TRBJ1-5,TRBV6-1,.,.,TGTGCCAGCAGTGAAAACGAGTCAAACAATCAGCCCCAGCATTTT,CASSENESNNQPQHF
TRBJ2-5,TRBV5-1,.,.,TGCGCCAGCGGCAGGCGACTCCTCCAAGAGACCCAGTACTTC,CASGRRLLQETQYF
TRBJ2-3,TRBV5-1,few,.,TGCGCCAGCAGCTTGTCTACGGGGGGCGCAACAGATACGCAGTATTTT,CASSLSTGGATDTQYF
TRBJ2-7,TRBV12-3/TRBV12-4,few,TRBD2,TGTGCCAGCAGTTTCCGCAGGGAGGGCGAGCAGTACTTC,CASSFRREGEQYF
TRBJ1-2,TRBV12-5,.,.,TGTGCTAGTGGTTTTGAGGAAAGCAATGGCTACACCTTC,CASGFEESNGYTF
TRBJ1-1,TRBV25-1,.,TRBD1,TGTGCCAGCAGCGGACGTCGAAAACAGGGGCCGGGCACTGAAGCTTTCTTT,CASSGRRKQGPGTEAFF
TRBJ2-3,TRBV3-1/TRBV3-2,.,TRBD2,TGTGCCAGCAGCCCGGGACTAGCGGGAGGAGGGGCAGATACGCAGTATTTT,CASSPGLAGGGADTQYF
TRBJ2-5,TRBV21-1,.,.,TGTGCCAGCAGCAAAAAAACAGGAGAAGAGACCCAGTACTTC,CASSKKTGEETQYF
TRBJ2-5,TRBV6-5,.,.,TGTGCCAGCAGTTACTCGTCCGTGGGGGCTGTTGGGACCCAGTACTTC,CASSYSSVGAVGTQYF
TRBJ1-4,TRBV4-2,.,.,TGTGCCAGCAGCCAAGAAACTATCCTGGGAAGTGAAAAACTGTTTTTT,CASSQETILGSEKLFF
TRBJ2-7,TRBV10-3,once,TRBD2,TGTGCCATCAGTGAGGGACTAGCGGGGGGCCCCTACGAGCAGTACTTC,CAISEGLAGGPYEQYF
TRBJ1-2,TRBV28,.,.,TGTGCCAGCAGTTTCCCTGACTATGGCTACACCTTC,CASSFPDYGYTF
TRBJ1-1,TRBV7-9,.,.,TGTGCCAGCAGCCCACAGGACATGAACACTGAAGCTTTCTTT,CASSPQDMNTEAFF
TRBJ2-1,TRBV5-1,.,.,TGCGCCAGCAGCCCAGGGCAGGCCCTGGGCAATGAGCAGTTCTTC,CASSPGQALGNEQFF
TRBJ1-1,TRBV5-6,.,TRBD1,TGTGCCAGCAGCCCGACAGGGAATTCTGAAGCTTTCTTT,CASSPTGNSEAFF
TRBJ1-4,TRBV19,once,.,TGTGCCAGTAAGCTACGGGGTGAAGAAAAACTGTTTTTT,CASKLRGEEKLFF
TRBJ2-1,TRBV11-3,.,TRBD2,TGTGCCAGCAGCCTGGGGAGACTAGCGGGAGGGTTTGAGCAGTTCTTC,CASSLGRLAGGFEQFF
TRBJ2-7,TRBV29-1,.,TRBD1,TGCAGCGTGGCACAGGGGGCGTACGAGCAGTACTTC,CSVAQGAYEQYF
TRBJ2-1,TRBV10-1,.,TRBD2,TGCGCCAGCAGTGGCCCGGGACTAGCGGGAGCCTACAATGAGCAGTTCTTC,CASSGPGLAGAYNEQFF
TRBJ2-7,TRBV4-2,.,TRBD1,TGTGCCAGCAGCCAAATCCGAATATCACAGGGGTACGAGCAGTACTTC,CASSQIRISQGYEQYF
TRBJ1-1,TRBV7-2,.,.,TGTGCCAGCAGCTTAGACAGAAACACTGAAGCTTTCTTT,CASSLDRNTEAFF
TRBJ1-5,TRBV19,.,TRBD1,TGTGCCAGTAGTATTTGGTTGACAGGGGATCAGCCCCAGCATTTT,CASSIWLTGDQPQHF
TRBJ2-3,TRBV28,.,TRBD1,TGTGCCAGCATAAGGACAGGGGGACTCACAGATACGCAGTATTTT,CASIRTGGLTDTQYF
TRBJ2-7,TRBV7-9,.,.,TGTGCCAGCAGCTCAACAGGGTTCGAGCAGTACTTC,CASSSTGFEQYF
TRBJ1-2,TRBV24-1,.,.,TGTGCCACCAGTGATTCCCTAGGGACGGACGGCTACACCTTC,CATSDSLGTDGYTF
TRBJ1-2,TRBV24-1,.,.,TGTGCCACCAGTGCCCCATGGGGGGAAAGTGGCTATGGCTACACCTTC,CATSAPWGESGYGYTF
TRBJ1-1,TRBV7-9,.,.,TGTGCCAGCAGCTTACTATCGAAGGACACTGAAGCTTTCTTT,CASSLLSKDTEAFF
TRBJ1-2,TRBV4-3,.,TRBD1,TGCGCCAGCAGCCAACAACAGGGGGCATCCTATGGCTACACCTTC,CASSQQQGASYGYTF
TRBJ2-3,TRBV6-4,.,.,TGTGCCAGCAGTGCCCGGGGGCGGTCCGAGGATACGCAGTATTTT,CASSARGRSEDTQYF
TRBJ1-3,TRBV28,.,.,TGTGCCAGCAGTTTATGGGGCTCCTCTGGAAACACCATATATTTT,CASSLWGSSGNTIYF
TRBJ1-1,TRBV3-1/TRBV3-2,.,.,TGTGCCAGCAGCCGTCTCCTGGGGGGCACTGAAGCTTTCTTT,CASSRLLGGTEAFF
TRBJ2-1,TRBV3-1/TRBV3-2,.,.,TGTGCCAGCAGCCAGGCTGGCACGGAAAATGAGCAGTTCTTC,CASSQAGTENEQFF
TRBJ1-2,TRBV6-6,.,TRBD1,TGTGCCAGCAACAGGGGTCCGGACTATGGCTACACCTTC,CASNRGPDYGYTF
TRBJ2-7,TRBV6-5,.,TRBD1,TGTGCCAGCAGTTACCGAGCAGGGGGCTCCTACGAGCAGTACTTC,CASSYRAGGSYEQYF
TRBJ1-2,TRBV4-2,once,.,TGTGCCAGCAGCCAAGATCCCGGGAACCCCTATGGCTACACCTTC,CASSQDPGNPYGYTF
TRBJ2-1,TRBV5-8,.,TRBD2,TGTGCCAGCAGCTTGGGGCGGGACGGGAGGACCTACAATGAGCAGTTCTTC,CASSLGRDGRTYNEQFF
TRBJ2-5,TRBV27,many,.,TGTGCCAGCAAATTGGCTGGAGCGGAGACCCAGTACTTC,CASKLAGAETQYF
TRBJ2-2,TRBV4-1,.,TRBD2,TGCGCCAGCAGCCTGGGGACTAGCGGGAGAGCCGGGGAGCTGTTTTTT,CASSLGTSGRAGELFF
TRBJ2-1,TRBV7-2,.,TRBD2,TGTGCCAGCAGCCCTAGCGGGAGCTCCTACAATGAGCAGTTCTTC,CASSPSGSSYNEQFF
TRBJ2-2,TRBV19,.,TRBD2,TGTGCCAGTATGGGACTAGCGGAAAACACCGGGGAGCTGTTTTTT,CASMGLAENTGELFF
TRBJ2-1,TRBV19,.,TRBD2,TGTGCCAGTAGTTGGCAAGCGGGATACTCCTACAATGAGCAGTTCTTC,CASSWQAGYSYNEQFF
TRBJ1-4,TRBV2,.,.,TGTGCCAGCAGTGAACTCGGGACACTTGAAAAACTGTTTTTT,CASSELGTLEKLFF
TRBJ2-6,TRBV4-3,.,.,TGCGCCAGCAGCCAAGACCCCCCGACATTGGTTGGGGCCAACGTCCTGACTTTC,CASSQDPPTLVGANVLTF
TRBJ2-1,TRBV10-1,once,TRBD2,TGCGCCAGCAGTTATCTAGCGGACAATGAGCAGTTCTTC,CASSYLADNEQFF
TRBJ1-5,TRBV28,.,.,TGTGCCAGCGGAGTTCGCCCCCAGCATTTT,CASGVRPQHF
TRBJ2-4,TRBV2,.,.,TGTGCCAGCAGGGTGAGGGCGACGGACATTCAGTACTTC,CASRVRATDIQYF
TRBJ1-6,TRBV28,.,.,TGTGCCAGCAGTTTCGCGACGGGTAATTCACCCCTCCACTTT,CASSFATGNSPLHF
TRBJ2-3,TRBV24-1,.,.,TGTGCCACCAAGGCTGGTGCGGGAATGGATACGCAGTATTTT,CATKAGAGMDTQYF
TRBJ1-2,TRBV5-1,.,TRBD1,TGCGCCAGCAGCACGGCCGGGACAGGGATCTATGGCTACACCTTC,CASSTAGTGIYGYTF
TRBJ1-5,TRBV19,once,.,TGTGCCACCTCCGACCGATTCAATCAGCCCCAGCATTTT,CATSDRFNQPQHF
TRBJ2-5,TRBV18,.,.,TGTGCCAGCTCACCGATAATACAAGAGACCCAGTACTTC,CASSPIIQETQYF
TRBJ2-2,TRBV4-1,.,TRBD2,TGCGCCAGCAGCCAGGGACTAGCGGTGGCCGGGGAGCTGTTTTTT,CASSQGLAVAGELFF
TRBJ2-2,TRBV18,.,.,TGTGCCAGCTCACCACCAGGGCGGGACACCGGGGAGCTGTTTTTT,CASSPPGRDTGELFF
TRBJ2-7,TRBV4-1,.,.,TGCGCCAGCAGCCCCTGGCAGGGAACCTACGAGCAGTACTTC,CASSPWQGTYEQYF
TRBJ2-3,TRBV6-5,.,.,TGTGCCACCTACGAAGGACGTCGCCTCACAGATACGCAGTATTTT,CATYEGRRLTDTQYF
TRBJ1-3,TRBV9,.,TRBD1,TGTGCCAGCAGCGTAGCAGGGACAGCGAGCTCTGGAAACACCATATATTTT,CASSVAGTASSGNTIYF